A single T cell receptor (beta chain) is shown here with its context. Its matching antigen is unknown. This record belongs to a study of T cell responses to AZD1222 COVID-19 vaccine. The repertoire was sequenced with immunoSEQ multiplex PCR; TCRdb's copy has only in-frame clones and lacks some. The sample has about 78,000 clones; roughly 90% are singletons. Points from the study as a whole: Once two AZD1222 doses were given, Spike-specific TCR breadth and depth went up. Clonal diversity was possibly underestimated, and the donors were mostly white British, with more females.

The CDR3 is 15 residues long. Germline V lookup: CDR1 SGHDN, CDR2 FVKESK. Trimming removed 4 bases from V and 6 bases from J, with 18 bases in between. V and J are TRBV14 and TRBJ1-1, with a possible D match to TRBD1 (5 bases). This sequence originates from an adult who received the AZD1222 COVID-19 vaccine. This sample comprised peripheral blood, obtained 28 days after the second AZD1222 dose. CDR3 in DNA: TGTGCCAGCAGCCCAACGGGACGCCTGAATGCTGAAGCTTTCTTT. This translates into CASSPTGRLNAEAFF.